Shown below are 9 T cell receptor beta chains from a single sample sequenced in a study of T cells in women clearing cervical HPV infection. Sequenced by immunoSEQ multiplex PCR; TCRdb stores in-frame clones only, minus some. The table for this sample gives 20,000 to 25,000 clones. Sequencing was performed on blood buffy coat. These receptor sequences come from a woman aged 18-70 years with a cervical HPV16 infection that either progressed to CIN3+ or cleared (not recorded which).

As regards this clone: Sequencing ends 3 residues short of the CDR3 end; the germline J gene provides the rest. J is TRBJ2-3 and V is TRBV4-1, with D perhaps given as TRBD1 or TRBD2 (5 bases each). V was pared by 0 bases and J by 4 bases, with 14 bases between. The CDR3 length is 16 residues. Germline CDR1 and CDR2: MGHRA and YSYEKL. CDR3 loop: CASSQDEGRLPDTQYF. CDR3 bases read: TGCGCCAGCAGCCAAGATGAGGGGCGTCTCCCAGATACG.

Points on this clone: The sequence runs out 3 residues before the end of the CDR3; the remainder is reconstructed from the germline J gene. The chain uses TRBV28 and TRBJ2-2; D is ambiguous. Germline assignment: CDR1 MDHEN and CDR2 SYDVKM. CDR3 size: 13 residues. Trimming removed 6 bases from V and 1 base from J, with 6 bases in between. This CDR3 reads CASRTGNTGELFF. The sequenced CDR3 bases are TGTGCCAGCAGGACGGGGAACACCGGGGAG.

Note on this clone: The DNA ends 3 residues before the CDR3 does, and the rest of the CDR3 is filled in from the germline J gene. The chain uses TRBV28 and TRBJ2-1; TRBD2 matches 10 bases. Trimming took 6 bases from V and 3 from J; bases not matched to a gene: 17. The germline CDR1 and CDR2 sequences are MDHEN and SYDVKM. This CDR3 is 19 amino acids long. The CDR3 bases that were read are TGTGCCAGCAGCCCCTGGGCTAGCGGGAGCATGGGACTCTACAATGAG. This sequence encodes CASSPWASGSMGLYNE. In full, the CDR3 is CASSPWASGSMGLYNEQFF.

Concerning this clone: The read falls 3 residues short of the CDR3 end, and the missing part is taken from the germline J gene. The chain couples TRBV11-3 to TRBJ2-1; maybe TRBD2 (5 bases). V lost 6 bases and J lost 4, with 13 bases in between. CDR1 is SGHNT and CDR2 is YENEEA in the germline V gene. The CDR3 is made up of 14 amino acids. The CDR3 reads CASSLSGAYNEQFF. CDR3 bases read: TGTGCCAGCAGTCTGAGCGGAGCTTACAATGAG.

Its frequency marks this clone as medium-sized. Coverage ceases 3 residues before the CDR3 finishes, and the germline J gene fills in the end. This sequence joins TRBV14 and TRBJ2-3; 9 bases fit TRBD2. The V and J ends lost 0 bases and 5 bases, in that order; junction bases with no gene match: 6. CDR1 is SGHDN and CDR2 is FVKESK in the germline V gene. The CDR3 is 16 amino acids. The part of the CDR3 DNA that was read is TGTGCCAGCAGCCAAGAATTCGGAGCGGGGGGAGATACG. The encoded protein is CASSQEFGAGGDT. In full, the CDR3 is CASSQEFGAGGDTQYF.

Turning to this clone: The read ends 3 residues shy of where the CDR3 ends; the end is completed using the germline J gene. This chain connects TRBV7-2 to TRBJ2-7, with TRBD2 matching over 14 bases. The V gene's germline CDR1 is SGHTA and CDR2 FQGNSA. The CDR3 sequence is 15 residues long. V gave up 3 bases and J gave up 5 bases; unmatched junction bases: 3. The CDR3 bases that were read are TGTGCCAGCAGCTTCGGGACTAGCGGGAGTAACGAG. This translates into CASSFGTSGSNE. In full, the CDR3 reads CASSFGTSGSNEQYF.

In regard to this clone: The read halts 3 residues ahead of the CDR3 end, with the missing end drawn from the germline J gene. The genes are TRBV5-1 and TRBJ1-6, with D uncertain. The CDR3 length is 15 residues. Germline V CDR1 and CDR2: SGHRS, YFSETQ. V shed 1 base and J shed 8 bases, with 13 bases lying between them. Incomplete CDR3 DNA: TGCGCCAGCAGCTTGTATAGCAGAGAAGATTCACCC. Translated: CASSLYSREDSP. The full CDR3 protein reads CASSLYSREDSPLHF.

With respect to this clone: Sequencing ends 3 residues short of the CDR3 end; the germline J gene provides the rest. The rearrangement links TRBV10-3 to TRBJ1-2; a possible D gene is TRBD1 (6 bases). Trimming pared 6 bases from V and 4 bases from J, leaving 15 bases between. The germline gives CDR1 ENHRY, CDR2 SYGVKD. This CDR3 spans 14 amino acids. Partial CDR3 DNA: TGTGCCATCAGCAGGACAGAGACTCTCTATGGC. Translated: CAISRTETLYG. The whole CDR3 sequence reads CAISRTETLYGYTF.

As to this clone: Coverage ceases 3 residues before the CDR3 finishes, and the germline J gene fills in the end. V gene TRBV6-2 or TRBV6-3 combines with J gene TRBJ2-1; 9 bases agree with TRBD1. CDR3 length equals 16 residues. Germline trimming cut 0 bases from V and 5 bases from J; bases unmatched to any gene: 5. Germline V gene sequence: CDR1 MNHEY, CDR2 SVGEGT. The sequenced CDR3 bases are TGTGCCAGCAGTTACTCGCTGGGACAGGGTGACAATGAG. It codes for CASSYSLGQGDNE. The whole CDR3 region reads CASSYSLGQGDNEQFF.